This TCR beta chain was documented in a study of shared clonotypes between healthy human individuals. About the research overall: Donor ages ranged 18 to 49 years: a couple of women, three men. CD4 naive cells filled three plates per donor, CD4 memory three, CD8 naive two and CD8 memory one.

Only CD45RO-negative cells positively selected for CCR7 counted as naive CD8 cells, so terminally differentiated effector memory CD45RA+ cells were excluded. Study observations and caveats: On the whole, naive subsets had larger estimated richness than memory subsets had. Generation of non-shared clonotypes was less probable than generation of clonotypes shared by all four donors.

Libraries were prepared by immunoSEQ multiplex PCR; TCRdb keeps only in-frame clonotypes and omits some of them. The sample contains roughly 600,000 clones, about 98% of which appear only once. As for this clone: The antigen is undetermined.

The TCR was taken from a man under 40 in good health. The sequenced material came from naive CD8+ T cells sorted from blood.

CDR3 coding DNA: TGTGCCAGCAGCTTAACGAGGGCCTATGAGCAGTTCTTC. It translates to CASSLTRAYEQFF. The V call is TRBV7-9, the J call TRBJ2-1; D might be TRBD2 (5 bases). Germline CDR1 is SEHNR and CDR2 is FQNEAQ (reference sequence). Between the trimmed V and J ends, which lost 2 bases and 8 bases, there was a span of 10 bases. This CDR3 is built from 13 residues.